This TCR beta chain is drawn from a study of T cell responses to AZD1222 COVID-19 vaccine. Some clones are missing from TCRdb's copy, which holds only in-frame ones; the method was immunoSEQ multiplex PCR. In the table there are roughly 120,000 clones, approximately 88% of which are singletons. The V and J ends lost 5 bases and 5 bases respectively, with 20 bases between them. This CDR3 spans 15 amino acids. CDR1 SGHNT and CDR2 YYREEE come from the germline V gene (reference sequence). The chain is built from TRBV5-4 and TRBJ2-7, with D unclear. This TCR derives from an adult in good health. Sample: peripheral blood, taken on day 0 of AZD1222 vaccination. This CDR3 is CASSYADTNLDEQYF. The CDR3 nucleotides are TGTGCCAGCAGTTACGCCGACACAAACCTGGACGAGCAGTACTTC.